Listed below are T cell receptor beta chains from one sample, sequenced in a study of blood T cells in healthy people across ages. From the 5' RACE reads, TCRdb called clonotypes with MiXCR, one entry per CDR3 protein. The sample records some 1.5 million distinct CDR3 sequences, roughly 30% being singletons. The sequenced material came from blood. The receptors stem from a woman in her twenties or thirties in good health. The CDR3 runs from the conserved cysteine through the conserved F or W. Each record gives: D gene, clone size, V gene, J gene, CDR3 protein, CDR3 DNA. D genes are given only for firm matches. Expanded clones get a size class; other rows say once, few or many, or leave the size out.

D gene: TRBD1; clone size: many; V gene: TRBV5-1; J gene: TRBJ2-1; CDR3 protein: CASSLIITGGNEQFF; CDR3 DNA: TGCGCCAGCAGCTTAATCATAACAGGGGGCAATGAGCAGTTCTTC
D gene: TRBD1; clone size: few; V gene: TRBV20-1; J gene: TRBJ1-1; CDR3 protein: CSARGSDRGRTEAFF; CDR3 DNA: TGCAGTGCTAGAGGGTCGGACAGGGGAAGGACTGAAGCTTTCTTT
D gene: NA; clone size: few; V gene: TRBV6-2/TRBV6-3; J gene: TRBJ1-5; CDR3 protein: CASSRDLVKPQHF; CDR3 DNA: TGTGCCAGCAGTCGGGACCTCGTGAAGCCCCAGCATTTT
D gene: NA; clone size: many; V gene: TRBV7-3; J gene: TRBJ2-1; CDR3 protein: CASSKDLNNEQFF; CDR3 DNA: TGTGCCAGCAGCAAAGACCTGAACAATGAGCAGTTCTTC
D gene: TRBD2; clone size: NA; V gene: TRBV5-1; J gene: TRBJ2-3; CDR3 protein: CASSSMTSGGRRDTQYF; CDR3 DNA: TGCGCCAGCAGCTCTATGACTAGCGGGGGGAGGAGAGATACGCAGTATTTT
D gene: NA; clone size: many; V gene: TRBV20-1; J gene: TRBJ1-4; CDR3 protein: CSATTGTNEKLFF; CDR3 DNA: TGCAGTGCTACGACAGGAACTAATGAAAAACTGTTTTTT
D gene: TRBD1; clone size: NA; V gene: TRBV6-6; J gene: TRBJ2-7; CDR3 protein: CASALSRGQAPYEQYF; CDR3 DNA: TGTGCCAGCGCACTATCTAGGGGGCAGGCCCCCTACGAGCAGTACTTC
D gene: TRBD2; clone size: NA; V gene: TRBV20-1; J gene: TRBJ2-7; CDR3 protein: CSAQALAGGPYEQYF; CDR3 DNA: TGCAGTGCTCAAGCCCTAGCGGGGGGGCCTTACGAGCAGTACTTC
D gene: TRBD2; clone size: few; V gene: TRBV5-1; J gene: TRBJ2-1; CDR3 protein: CASSFGGGAEGEQFF; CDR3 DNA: TGCGCCAGCAGCTTTGGCGGGGGGGCCGAGGGTGAGCAGTTCTTC
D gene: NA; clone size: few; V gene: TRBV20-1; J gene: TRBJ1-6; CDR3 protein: CSARDGLGYNSPLHF; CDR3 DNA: TGCAGTGCTAGAGATGGATTGGGGTATAATTCACCCCTCCACTTT
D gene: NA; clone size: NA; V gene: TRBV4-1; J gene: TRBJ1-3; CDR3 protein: CASSQGGYSGNTIYF; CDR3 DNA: TGCGCCAGCAGTCAAGGGGGGTACTCTGGAAACACCATATATTTT
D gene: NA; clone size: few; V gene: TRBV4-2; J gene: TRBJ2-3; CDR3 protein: CASSGDGGSTDTQYF; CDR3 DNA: TGTGCCAGCAGCGGCGACGGGGGAAGCACAGATACGCAGTATTTT
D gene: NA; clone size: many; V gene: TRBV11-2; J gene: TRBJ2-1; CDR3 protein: CASSLTLASNEQFF; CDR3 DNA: TGTGCCAGCAGCTTAACCCTAGCTTCGAATGAGCAGTTCTTC
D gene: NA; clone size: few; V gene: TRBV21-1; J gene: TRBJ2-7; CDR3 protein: CASSKGGPGSPLSLYEQYF; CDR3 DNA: TGTGCCAGCAGCAAAGGCGGCCCCGGGTCCCCCCTCTCGCTCTACGAGCAGTACTTC
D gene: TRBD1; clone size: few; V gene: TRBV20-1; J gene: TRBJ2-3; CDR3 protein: CRANRDSDTQYF; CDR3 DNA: TGCAGGGCCAACCGGGACAGCGATACGCAGTATTTT
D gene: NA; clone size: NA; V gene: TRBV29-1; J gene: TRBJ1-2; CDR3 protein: CNAEAGASNYGYTF; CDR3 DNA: TGCAACGCCGAGGCGGGGGCGAGTAACTATGGCTACACCTTC
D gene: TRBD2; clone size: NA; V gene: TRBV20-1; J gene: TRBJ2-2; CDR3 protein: CSASASGGENTGELFF; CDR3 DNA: TGCAGTGCTAGCGCTAGCGGGGGGGAGAACACCGGGGAGCTGTTTTTT
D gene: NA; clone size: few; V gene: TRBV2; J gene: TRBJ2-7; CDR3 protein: CASSSSGVRRYEQYF; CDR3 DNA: TGTGCCAGCAGCTCCTCCGGGGTTCGGCGCTACGAGCAGTACTTC
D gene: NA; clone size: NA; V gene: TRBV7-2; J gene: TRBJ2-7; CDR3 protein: CASTLEQGHEQYF; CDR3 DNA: TGTGCCAGCACCCTGGAGCAGGGTCACGAGCAGTACTTC
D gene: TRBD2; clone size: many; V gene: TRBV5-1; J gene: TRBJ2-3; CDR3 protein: CASSIAGGRTDTQYF; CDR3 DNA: TGCGCCAGCAGCATAGCGGGGGGACGCACAGATACGCAGTATTTT
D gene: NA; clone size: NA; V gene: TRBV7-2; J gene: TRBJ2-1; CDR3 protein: CASSLGWAGNEQFF; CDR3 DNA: TGTGCCAGCAGCTTGGGATGGGCGGGGAATGAGCAGTTCTTC
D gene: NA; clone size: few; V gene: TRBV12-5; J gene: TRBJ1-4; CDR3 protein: CASGGGQFNEKLFF; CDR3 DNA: TGTGCTAGTGGGGGTGGACAGTTTAATGAAAAACTGTTTTTT
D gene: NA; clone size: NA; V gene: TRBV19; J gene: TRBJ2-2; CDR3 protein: CASSIEGTGELFF; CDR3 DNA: TGTGCCAGTAGTATAGAAGGCACCGGGGAGCTGTTTTTT
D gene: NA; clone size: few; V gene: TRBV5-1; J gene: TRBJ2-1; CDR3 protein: CASSLGGGGSLYDEQFF; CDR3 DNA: TGCGCCAGCAGCTTGGGGGGGGGCGGGAGTTTGTACGATGAGCAGTTCTTC
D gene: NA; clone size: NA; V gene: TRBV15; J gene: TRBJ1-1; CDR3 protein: CATSRDTGTLNTEAFF; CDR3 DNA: TGTGCCACCAGCAGAGATACAGGGACCCTGAACACTGAAGCTTTCTTT
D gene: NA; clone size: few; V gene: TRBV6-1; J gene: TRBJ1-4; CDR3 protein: CASSKLGRQDSEKLFF; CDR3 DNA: TGTGCCAGCAGTAAATTGGGTAGACAGGACAGCGAAAAACTGTTTTTT
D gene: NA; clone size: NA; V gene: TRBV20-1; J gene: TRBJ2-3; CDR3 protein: CSAGEPPRAGGYTDTQYF; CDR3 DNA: TGCAGTGCTGGGGAACCACCCAGGGCGGGCGGCTACACAGATACGCAGTATTTT
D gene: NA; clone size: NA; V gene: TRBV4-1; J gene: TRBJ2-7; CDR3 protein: CASSPHPLQGHEQYF; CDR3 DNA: TGCGCCAGCAGCCCCCACCCTTTGCAGGGCCACGAGCAGTACTTC
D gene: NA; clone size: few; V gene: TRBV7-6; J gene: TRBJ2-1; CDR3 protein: CASSQRLGGMNNEQFF; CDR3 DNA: TGTGCCAGCAGCCAGAGACTGGGCGGGATGAACAATGAGCAGTTCTTC
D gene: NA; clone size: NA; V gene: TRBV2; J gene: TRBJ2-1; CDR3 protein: CASSERRPEQFF; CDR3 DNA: TGTGCCAGCAGTGAGCGTCGGCCTGAGCAGTTCTTC
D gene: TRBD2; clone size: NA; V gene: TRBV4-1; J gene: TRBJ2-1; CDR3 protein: CASSHLGLAPYNEQFF; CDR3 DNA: TGCGCCAGCAGCCATCTTGGACTAGCGCCCTACAATGAGCAGTTCTTC
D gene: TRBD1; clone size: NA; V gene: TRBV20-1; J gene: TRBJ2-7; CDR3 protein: CSARVGGQGVSYEQYF; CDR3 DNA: TGCAGTGCTAGAGTAGGGGGACAGGGGGTCTCCTACGAGCAGTACTTC
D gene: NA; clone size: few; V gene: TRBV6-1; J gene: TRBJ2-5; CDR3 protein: CASQGPHQEAQYF; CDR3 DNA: TGTGCCAGCCAGGGACCCCACCAAGAGGCCCAGTACTTC
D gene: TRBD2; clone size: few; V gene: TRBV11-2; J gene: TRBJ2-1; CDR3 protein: CASSPVGASGRPHGNEQFF; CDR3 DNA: TGTGCCAGCAGTCCAGTGGGGGCTAGCGGGAGGCCTCACGGTAATGAGCAGTTCTTC
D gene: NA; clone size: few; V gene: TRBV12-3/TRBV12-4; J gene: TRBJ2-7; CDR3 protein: CASRPDRIYEQYF; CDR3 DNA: TGTGCCAGCAGGCCCGACAGGATCTACGAGCAGTACTTC
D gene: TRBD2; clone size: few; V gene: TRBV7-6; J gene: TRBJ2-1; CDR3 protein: CASSFGLAGELSYNEQFF; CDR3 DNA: TGTGCCAGCAGCTTCGGACTAGCGGGAGAGCTCTCCTACAATGAGCAGTTCTTC
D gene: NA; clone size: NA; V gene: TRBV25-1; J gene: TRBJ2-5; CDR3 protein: CASSESGARRGEQYF; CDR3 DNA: TGTGCCAGCAGTGAATCGGGCGCGAGAAGGGGGGAGCAGTACTTC
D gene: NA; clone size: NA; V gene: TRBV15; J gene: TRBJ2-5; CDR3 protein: CATSKIGGETQYF; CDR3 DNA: TGTGCCACCAGCAAAATAGGGGGTGAGACCCAGTACTTC
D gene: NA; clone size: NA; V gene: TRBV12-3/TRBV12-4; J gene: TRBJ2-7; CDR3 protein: CASSSPAKEAQYF; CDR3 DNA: TGTGCCAGCAGTTCACCCGCGAAAGAGGCCCAGTACTTC
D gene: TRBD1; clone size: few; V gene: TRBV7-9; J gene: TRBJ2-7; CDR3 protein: CASSFHGRDSSYEQYF; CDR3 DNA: TGTGCCAGCAGCTTCCACGGCAGGGACAGCTCCTACGAGCAGTACTTC
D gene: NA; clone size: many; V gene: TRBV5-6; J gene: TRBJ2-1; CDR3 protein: CASSLGQVYDEQFF; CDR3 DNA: TGTGCCAGCAGCTTGGGTCAGGTCTACGATGAGCAGTTCTTC
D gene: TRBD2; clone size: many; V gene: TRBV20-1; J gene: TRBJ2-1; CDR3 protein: CSAPRAAGGNNEQFF; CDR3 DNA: TGCAGTGCTCCCCGGGCAGCGGGGGGGAACAATGAGCAGTTCTTC
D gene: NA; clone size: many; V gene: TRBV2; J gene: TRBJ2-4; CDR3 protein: CASSEAPGATKNIQYF; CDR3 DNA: TGTGCCAGCAGTGAAGCTCCGGGGGCGACCAAAAACATTCAGTACTTC